This TCR beta chain comes out of a study of control samples from healthy donors and cancer patients. A remark on this clone: Other DNA sequences within the sample encode an identical CDR3.

Measured with immunoSEQ multiplex PCR; TCRdb has only the in-frame clones, and not every one. The sample lists about 190,000 clones, about 93% occurring once. Sequenced: blood. The sequence was collected from a man aged 18 to 35 in good health.

The CDR3 DNA is TGTGCCAGCTCACCCCAGGGACAGGGAGGTACTGAAGCTTTCTTT. Residues: CASSPQGQGGTEAFF. The rearrangement uses TRBV18 and TRBJ1-1; 9 positions agree with TRBD1. V shed 3 bases and J 5 bases; nucleotides not matched to a gene: 7. There are 15 residues in the CDR3. CDR1 and CDR2 (germline): KGHSH, LQKENI.